The present T cell receptor beta chain was sequenced within a study of T cell repertoires in cytomegalovirus infection. The wider study: Public TCR beta signatures indicated both CMV infection and matching HLA type.

The CDR3 spans 16 residues. With 0 bases removed from V and 6 bases from J, the gap between germline ends came to 15 bases. The V gene's germline CDR1 is SGHVS and CDR2 FQNEAQ. This clonotype showed up many times. Its target is not known. TCRdb re-analysed the reads in MiXCR, keeping a single row per CDR3 protein. This sample has a few hundred thousand distinct CDR3 sequences, with 9% to 9.5% found just once. Whole-study findings and limits: HLA-C-restricted TCR beta clonotypes specific for CMV led the ex vivo response. Carriers of CMV plus the relevant HLA were identified by cumulative public TCR beta family frequency.

Sequenced sample: PBMCs. The receptor was isolated from a human donor in good health (CMV status not recorded). Some clones in this sample may be carry-over from other donors' samples. The chain recombines TRBV7-8 with TRBJ2-1; D may be TRBD1 or TRBD2 (7 bases each). The CDR3 region has the DNA TGTGCCAGCAGCTTAGCGCGGGGGACAGTGGGCAATGAGCAGTTCTTC. This sequence encodes CASSLARGTVGNEQFF.